This entry is about one TCR beta chain. Using immunoSEQ multiplex PCR, the repertoire was profiled, and TCRdb retains in-frame clones only, with some absent. Among over 150,000 clones, approximately 94% were seen once, and the ten largest hold about 1.5%. This entry belongs to a study of control samples from healthy donors and cancer patients. CDR3 length: 16 residues. Germline CDR1 and CDR2: LNHNV and YYDKDF (reference sequence). V shed 0 bases and J shed 3 bases, with 14 bases lying between them. The sequenced sample consisted of blood. The sequence was obtained from a woman between 18 and 30 years old in good health. The rearrangement links TRBV15 to TRBJ1-2; D perhaps matches TRBD1 (6 bases). The CDR3 bases are TGTGCCACCAGCAGAGATTTTTGGGCAGGGGACTATGGCTACACCTTC. It encodes CATSRDFWAGDYGYTF.